This is a list of T cell receptor beta chains from one sample in a study of beta chain features in type 1 diabetes. Libraries were prepared by immunoSEQ multiplex PCR; TCRdb keeps only in-frame clonotypes and omits some of them. The table has some 60,000 clones, around three fifths seen once. Sequenced material: Tregs from blood. The origin of the receptors is a woman between 18 and 29 years old in good health. Both conserved end residues are part of each CDR3. The D gene is left open where the match is weak. Clone size is stated in some rows and not others, as once, few, many or a class when expanded.

-	TRBV7-9	TRBJ2-7	-	CASSSMKTGTYEQYF	TGTGCCAGCAGCTCCATGAAGACAGGAACCTACGAGCAGTACTTC
-	TRBV5-1	TRBJ2-3	-	CASSLLRGDSTDTQYF	TGCGCCAGCAGCTTACTCAGGGGCGATAGCACAGATACGCAGTATTTT
TRBD1	TRBV7-9	TRBJ2-2	-	CASSPRTGGRWNTGELFF	TGTGCCAGCAGTCCCCGGACAGGGGGCAGGTGGAACACCGGGGAGCTGTTTTTT
-	TRBV11-2	TRBJ2-1	-	CASSLQGSEQFF	TGTGCCAGCAGCTTACAGGGTAGTGAGCAGTTCTTC
-	TRBV7-2	TRBJ1-3	-	CASSPIRAGNTIYF	TGTGCCAGCAGCCCCATCAGGGCTGGAAACACCATATATTTT
-	TRBV30	TRBJ2-3	-	CAWTLANTQYF	TGTGCCTGGACCCTAGCCAATACGCAGTATTTT
-	TRBV5-1	TRBJ2-1	-	CASSPARGNEQFF	TGCGCCAGCAGCCCTGCCAGGGGCAATGAGCAGTTCTTC
TRBD2	TRBV5-1	TRBJ2-1	-	CASSPTGLAGRRDNEQFF	TGCGCCAGCAGCCCCACGGGGCTAGCGGGAAGGCGCGACAATGAGCAGTTCTTC
-	TRBV7-6	TRBJ1-5	once	CASSFEVNQPQHF	TGTGCCAGCAGCTTCGAGGTCAATCAGCCCCAGCATTTT
-	TRBV19	TRBJ1-2	-	CASIDSGTRGYGYTF	TGTGCCAGTATCGACTCCGGGACGCGGGGCTATGGCTACACCTTC
-	TRBV7-9	TRBJ1-1	few	CASSLRYKDTEAFF	TGTGCCAGCAGCTTACGTTACAAAGACACTGAAGCTTTCTTT
-	TRBV6-6	TRBJ1-2	few	CASRVTGNYGYTF	TGTGCCAGCAGGGTAACAGGGAACTATGGCTACACCTTC
-	TRBV18	TRBJ1-4	-	CASSPPVQGSEKLFF	TGTGCCAGCTCACCACCGGTACAGGGCTCCGAAAAACTGTTTTTT
TRBD2	TRBV4-1	TRBJ2-3	-	CASSSASGRETDTQYF	TGCGCCAGCAGTTCCGCTAGCGGGAGAGAAACAGATACGCAGTATTTT
TRBD1	TRBV5-4	TRBJ1-1	once	CASSEDRMNTEAFF	TGTGCCAGCAGCGAGGACAGGATGAACACTGAAGCTTTCTTT
-	TRBV7-8	TRBJ1-5	-	CASSPTGGQPQHF	TGTGCCAGCAGCCCGACCGGGGGTCAGCCCCAGCATTTT
TRBD1	TRBV5-1	TRBJ2-7	few	CASSVQTGAVYEQYF	TGCGCCAGCAGCGTGCAGACAGGGGCGGTTTACGAGCAGTACTTC
TRBD2	TRBV4-1	TRBJ2-5	-	CASSPDPAGAAKTQYF	TGCGCCAGCAGCCCAGACCCAGCGGGGGCCGCGAAGACCCAGTACTTC
TRBD2	TRBV10-3	TRBJ2-2	-	CAIGSGGGGMVAGELFF	TGTGCCATCGGCTCCGGGGGGGGCGGGATGGTCGCCGGGGAGCTGTTTTTT
-	TRBV7-2	TRBJ1-1	few	CASSPPGDNTEAFF	TGTGCCAGCAGCCCCCCGGGGGATAACACTGAAGCTTTCTTT
TRBD2	TRBV30	TRBJ2-4	-	CAWNSGGDIQYF	TGTGCCTGGAATAGTGGGGGGGACATTCAGTACTTC
-	TRBV9	TRBJ2-5	-	CASSTNQETQYF	TGTGCCAGCAGCACTAACCAAGAGACCCAGTACTTC
-	TRBV5-1	TRBJ2-1	once	CASSLEQVRYNEQFF	TGCGCCAGCAGCTTGGAACAGGTACGCTACAATGAGCAGTTCTTC
TRBD2	TRBV7-2	TRBJ2-7	-	CASSLGLAGGYEQYF	TGTGCCAGCAGCCTCGGACTAGCGGGCGGGTACGAGCAGTACTTC
-	TRBV11-1	TRBJ2-7	-	CASSPDTVTYEQYF	TGTGCCAGCAGCCCGGACACAGTAACCTACGAGCAGTACTTC
TRBD1	TRBV19	TRBJ2-6	-	CASSPAFWTGGSSGANVLTF	TGTGCCAGTAGCCCCGCTTTCTGGACAGGGGGTAGCTCTGGGGCCAACGTCCTGACTTTC
TRBD1	TRBV30	TRBJ1-1	-	CAWTDRGNTEAFF	TGTGCCTGGACCGACAGGGGGAACACTGAAGCTTTCTTT
TRBD1	TRBV6-1	TRBJ1-2	-	CASNRDRTNYGYTF	TGTGCCAGCAACCGGGACAGGACCAACTATGGCTACACCTTC
TRBD1	TRBV28	TRBJ1-1	-	CASRRQGSTEAFF	TGTGCCAGCAGGAGACAGGGGTCCACTGAAGCTTTCTTT
TRBD2	TRBV4-2	TRBJ2-2	-	CASSQEGTSGRRLTGELFF	TGTGCCAGCAGCCAAGAGGGGACTAGCGGGAGGAGGTTGACCGGGGAGCTGTTTTTT
-	TRBV7-6	TRBJ2-7	few	CASSLEGDEQYF	TGTGCCAGCAGCTTAGAAGGGGACGAGCAGTACTTC
-	TRBV7-9	TRBJ2-4	-	CASSISGGFSKNIQYF	TGTGCCAGCAGCATCTCAGGGGGGTTCTCCAAAAACATTCAGTACTTC
-	TRBV4-1	TRBJ2-2	-	CASSHPPGRVNTGELFF	TGCGCCAGCAGCCACCCTCCGGGCAGGGTTAACACCGGGGAGCTGTTTTTT
-	TRBV4-1	TRBJ1-2	-	CASSQPGNPNGYTF	TGCGCCAGCAGCCAGCCAGGGAATCCTAATGGCTACACCTTC
-	TRBV5-1	TRBJ2-5	-	CASSFGGPGQETQYF	TGCGCCAGCAGCTTCGGGGGGCCGGGCCAAGAGACCCAGTACTTC
-	TRBV13	TRBJ1-6	-	CASSLGIHNSPLHF	TGTGCCAGCAGCCTAGGCATCCATAATTCACCCCTCCACTTT
-	TRBV18	TRBJ1-1	-	CASSPDTEAFF	TGTGCCAGCTCTCCGGACACTGAAGCTTTCTTT